These 5 T cell receptor beta chains were sequenced from one sample in a study of T cell changes during pregnancy in multiple sclerosis. Only in-frame clones appear in the TCRdb table, and some are missing; sequencing was by immunoSEQ multiplex PCR. The sample lists around 70,000 clones, more than 85% occurring once. This sample comprised peripheral blood, obtained in the first trimester of pregnancy. The receptors shown here come from a female donor in good health, enrolled as a control in a pregnancy study.

The chain links TRBV27 to TRBJ2-7, with TRBD2 matching 7 bases. With 6 bases clipped from V and 3 bases from J, the junction kept 5 bases outside the gene matches. The CDR3 covers 13 residues. Germline values: CDR1 MNHEY, CDR2 SMNVEV (reference sequence). CDR3 protein: CASSSRGDYEQYF. CDR3 nucleotides: TGTGCCAGCAGCTCCCGGGGGGACTACGAGCAGTACTTC.

The chain joins TRBV29-1 to TRBJ2-1; 7 bases line up with TRBD1. The CDR3 length is 11 residues. Trimming at V came to 7 bases and at J to 7 bases, leaving 4 bases not matched to a gene. Germline assignment: CDR1 SQVTM and CDR2 ANQGSEA. CDR3 amino acids: CSGGRGNEQFF. CDR3 DNA sequence: TGCAGCGGTGGCAGGGGGAATGAGCAGTTCTTC.

The chain has TRBV18 and TRBJ2-3; D gene ambiguous. This CDR3 has 15 residues. V lost 1 base and J lost 4, with 12 bases in between. Germline V lookup: CDR1 KGHSH, CDR2 LQKENI. CDR3 in amino acids: CASSPLPTESDTQYF. CDR3 bases: TGTGCCAGCTCACCACTGCCAACAGAGTCAGATACGCAGTATTTT.

The V gene is TRBV5-1, the J gene TRBJ2-5; D is unclear. CDR3 size: 14 residues. Between the trimmed V and J ends, which lost 6 bases and 0 bases, there was a span of 12 bases. CDR1 is SGHRS, CDR2 YFSETQ, per germline. CDR3 nucleotides: TGCGCCAGCACCTCACATCCTTACCAAGAGACCCAGTACTTC. It is translated as CASTSHPYQETQYF.

Only one count was recorded for this clone. The chain carries TRBV28 and TRBJ1-4, with TRBD1 as a possible D gene (5 bases). This CDR3 comprises 12 residues. Germline values: CDR1 MDHEN, CDR2 SYDVKM. V was clipped by 8 bases and J by 7 bases, with 11 bases between them. The CDR3 DNA follows: TGTGCCAGCGGCTCAGGGCCTGAAAAACTGTTTTTT. Protein: CASGSGPEKLFF.